The 2 T cell receptor beta chains reported below all come from one sample, sequenced in a study of blood T cells in healthy people across ages (dated by TCRdb to the mid-2010s). Library method: 5' RACE. This sample was sequenced with an Illumina HiSeq 2500. A second PCR of roughly 7 to 11 cycles was performed with a sample-barcoded 5' primer and a J-beta primer mix. The public sequencing data were trimmed at Q25 with fastp and processed into clonotypes with MiXCR by TCRdb, which kept only in-frame beta chains. Identical CDR3 protein sequences are pooled into one entry, listed with their most common genes and DNA. This sample has under 2,000,000 distinct CDR3 sequences in its table, and just under 50% of those were observed once. Around 2.1% of the sample belongs to the ten largest clones. Sequenced input: blood. The receptors here all came from a woman aged 40 to 50 in good health.

The CDR3 bases are TGTGCCATCAGTGAGTCGGCAGGGGGTAACTATGGCTACACCTTC. Its protein is CAISESAGGNYGYTF. This chain joins TRBV10-3 and TRBJ1-2; 7 positions match TRBD1. From germline, CDR1 is ENHRY and CDR2 SYGVKD. The J segment lost 1 base and the V segment lost 0 bases, leaving 2 bases of the junction unmatched. The CDR3 length is 15 residues.

This clonotype was recorded once. One end of the junction is discordant with germline, which a read error may explain. The chain links TRBV10-3 to TRBJ2-3; possibly TRBD1 for D (6 bases). Germline lookup yields CDR1 ENHRY and CDR2 SYGVKD. The CDR3 contains 14 residues. CDR3 sequence (DNA): TGTGCCATCACTGAGGACAGCCGCACAGATACGCAGTATTTT. Translating gives CAITEDSRTDTQYF.